A selection of T cell receptor beta chains follows, all from one sample in a study of blood T cells in healthy people across ages. MiXCR, run by TCRdb on the 5' RACE reads, gives a single entry per CDR3 protein. This sample yields about 800,000 distinct CDR3 sequences, of which around 25% are seen a single time; under 4% belongs to the top ten. The data also belong to a second study, concerning T cells of mothers and their children.

Material: blood. The receptor source for this set is a boy aged 5-17 years in good health. Each CDR3 is given with its conserved first and last residue. A D gene is named only where the DNA matches it firmly. Some rows have no size entry. The others give once, few or many, or a class for an expanded clone.

v_gene,j_gene,d_gene,abundance,CDR3nt,CDR3aa
TRBV6-1,TRBJ2-4,.,.,TGTGCCAGCAGTGATTTCCCCCCACTAGCCAAAAACATTCAGTACTTC,CASSDFPPLAKNIQYF
TRBV4-2,TRBJ1-5,.,.,TGTGCCAGCAGCCAAGATCAAAGGGGCTGGGGGCCCCAGCATTTT,CASSQDQRGWGPQHF
TRBV2,TRBJ2-5,.,few,TGTGCCAGCAGGGGGGAACGGAGAGGAGAGACCCAGTACTTC,CASRGERRGETQYF
TRBV7-2,TRBJ2-3,TRBD2,few,TGTGCCAGCAGCTTATTGGGGGGAGGGGCAGATACGCAGTATTTT,CASSLLGGGADTQYF
TRBV29-1,TRBJ1-3,.,.,TGCAGCGTGGCAGGACGGATCGGAAACACCATATATTTT,CSVAGRIGNTIYF
TRBV20-1,TRBJ2-7,TRBD1,.,TGCAGTGCTGCTGGGCAGGGGGCCTACGAGCAGTACTTC,CSAAGQGAYEQYF
TRBV27,TRBJ2-3,TRBD1,few,TGTGCCAGCAGCTTCCAGTGGGGACAGGCAAGGGGGTTCACAGATACGCAGTATTTT,CASSFQWGQARGFTDTQYF
TRBV3-1,TRBJ2-3,.,few,TGTGCCAGCAGCCATACCCCGAGAAGCACAGATACGCAGTATTTT,CASSHTPRSTDTQYF
TRBV7-2,TRBJ1-3,.,.,TGTGCCAGCAGCCCGGACGTTTCTGGAAACACCATATATTTT,CASSPDVSGNTIYF
TRBV7-2,TRBJ2-5,.,few,TGTGCCAGCAGCTTACCCCTGGTGGGTCGGGCCTTCTTC,CASSLPLVGRAFF
TRBV10-3,TRBJ1-5,TRBD1,.,TGTGCCATCAGTGAGGGACAGGTTAGCAATCAGCCCCAGCATTTT,CAISEGQVSNQPQHF
TRBV29-1,TRBJ2-3,.,few,TGCAGCGCCCAGGGTCACACAGATACGCAGTATTTT,CSAQGHTDTQYF
TRBV19,TRBJ2-3,TRBD1,.,TGTGCCAGTAGTACGACAGGGGGAGCAGATACGCAGTATTTT,CASSTTGGADTQYF
TRBV20-1,TRBJ2-7,.,.,TGCAGTGCTAGAGATGCTCAGGGTAGCTCCTACGAGCAGTACTTC,CSARDAQGSSYEQYF
TRBV18,TRBJ1-2,TRBD1,.,TGTGCCAGCTCACCGGACCTTCAGGGGGCTCAAATCTATGGCTACACCTTC,CASSPDLQGAQIYGYTF
TRBV28,TRBJ2-3,.,.,TGTGCCAGCAGTCCTAAACAGGCTAGCACAGATACGCAGTATTTT,CASSPKQASTDTQYF
TRBV3-1,TRBJ1-4,.,few,TGTGCCAGCAGCCAACCGGGCGCAACTAATGAAAAACTGTTTTTT,CASSQPGATNEKLFF
TRBV4-1,TRBJ1-5,.,.,TGCGCCAGCAGCCAAGATCGCGGTTTAAGCAATCAGCCCCAGCATTTT,CASSQDRGLSNQPQHF
TRBV9,TRBJ2-6,.,.,TGTGCCAGCAGCGTGTGGGGGGCCGAGGCCAACGTCCTGACTTTC,CASSVWGAEANVLTF
TRBV12-3/TRBV12-4,TRBJ2-5,TRBD1,few,TGTGCCAGCAGTTTCGGCATATGGGACAGGGCATTTGACCAAGAGACCCAGTACTTC,CASSFGIWDRAFDQETQYF